The 20 T cell receptor beta chains below all came from one sample that was sequenced in a study of T cell repertoires in cytomegalovirus infection. One entry per CDR3 protein results from TCRdb running MiXCR on the reads. The sample has 450,000 to 550,000 distinct CDR3 sequences, 16% seen once. The sequenced sample consisted of CD8+ T cells from PBMCs. Receptor source: a human donor in good health (CMV status not recorded). Some clones in this sample may be carry-over from other donors' samples.

V is TRBV2 and J is TRBJ1-5; TRBD1 matches 8 bases. V lost 2 bases and J lost 7; bases outside the gene matches: 4. Germline V lookup: CDR1 SNHLY, CDR2 FYNNEI. This CDR3 region has 14 residues. For the CDR3, the DNA is TGTGCCAGCAGTGAACCCAGGGGGCTACAGCCCCAGCATTTT. As protein: CASSEPRGLQPQHF.

The chain employs TRBV4-1 and TRBJ2-1; D perhaps matches TRBD2 (7 bases). Germline CDR1 MGHRA, CDR2 YSYEKL. The CDR3 consists of 19 residues. V gave up 4 bases and J gave up 4 bases, with 26 bases separating them. The CDR3 nucleotides read TGCGCCAGCAGCCTAGGGCCCCCTCGGGGGCGGGAGACGTACAATGAGCAGTTCTTC. Translating gives CASSLGPPRGRETYNEQFF.

This clonotype has at least ten counts. V and J are TRBV12-5 and TRBJ2-1; the match to TRBD2 covers 9 bases. After removal of 5 bases from V and 16 bases from J, the junction contained 12 bases not matched to a gene. Germline V gene data show CDR1 as LGHNT and CDR2 as FRNRAP. This CDR3 has 13 amino acids. The CDR3 nucleotides read TGTGCTAGTGGTCGCGGGGGGGGGACTAGTTCTTTCTTC. Its protein is CASGRGGGTSSFF.

The CDR3 protein is CASSSISGANVLTF. CDR3 DNA: TGTGCCAGCAGTTCTATTTCTGGGGCCAACGTCCTGACTTTC. The gene calls are TRBV27 and TRBJ2-6; no clear D gene. Trimming stripped 4 bases from V and 1 base from J, with 5 bases between. The CDR3 length is 14 residues. Per the germline V gene, CDR1 is MNHEY and CDR2 is SMNVEV (reference sequence).

The rearrangement joins TRBV9 to TRBJ1-1; D is unresolved. V lost 0 bases and J lost 4, with 10 bases in between. CDR3 length: 14 residues. The germline V gene has CDR1 SGDLS and CDR2 YYNGEE. CDR3 DNA: TGTGCCAGCAGCGTAGTGAAGGTCGGCACTGAAGCTTTCTTT. Translating it yields CASSVVKVGTEAFF.

The sample holds a few counts of this clonotype. V gene TRBV9 combines with J gene TRBJ2-7, with D possibly TRBD1 on 6 matching bases. CDR3 length: 16 residues. Germline values: CDR1 SGDLS, CDR2 YYNGEE. The V end lost 4 bases, the J end lost 1 base, and 18 bases lay between the germline ends. This CDR3 is CASSPYAGASSYEQYF. The CDR3 coding sequence is TGTGCCAGCAGCCCGTATGCAGGGGCCTCGTCCTACGAGCAGTACTTC.

This clonotype was observed a handful of times. The chain uses TRBV5-1 and TRBJ2-7, with TRBD2 matching over 7 bases. J lost 1 base, V lost 7 bases, and 8 bases had no gene match. Germline V gene data show CDR1 as SGHRS and CDR2 as YFSETQ. This CDR3 region has 14 residues. In DNA form, the CDR3 reads TGCGCCAGCGGTCGCCGGGACTATTCCTACGAGCAGTACTTC. It codes for CASGRRDYSYEQYF.

This clonotype was observed many times. The chain carries TRBV5-1 and TRBJ1-5; D gene uncertain. Germline-derived CDR1 and CDR2 are SGHRS and YFSETQ. The CDR3 has 17 residues. V was trimmed by 0 bases and J by 0 bases, leaving 13 bases between them. The CDR3 loop is CASSLEPDSYSNQPQHF. In DNA form, the CDR3 reads TGCGCCAGCAGCTTGGAACCAGATAGTTATAGCAATCAGCCCCAGCATTTT.

This clonotype was detected a few times. The J gene is TRBJ2-1, the V gene TRBV5-6; 8 nucleotides agree with TRBD2. Looked up from germline, CDR1 is SGHDT and CDR2 is YYEEEE. Trimming cost V 4 bases and J 4 bases; bases outside gene matches: 7. The CDR3 has 15 amino acids. The CDR3 bases are TGTGCCAGCAGCCCAGACGGCGGGAGGTACAATGAGCAGTTCTTC. Translation gives CASSPDGGRYNEQFF. Variable domain in full (rest from reference TRBV5-6 and TRBJ2-1): DAGVTQSPTHLIKTRGQQVTLRCSPKSGHDTVSWYQQALGQGPQFIFQYYEEEERQRGNFPDRFSGHQFPNYSSELNVNALLLGDSALYLCASSPDGGRYNEQFFGPGTRLTVL.

This clonotype showed up just once. Germline is not matched at one junction end, which may reflect a read error. This chain uses TRBV7-6 with TRBJ2-1; 8 positions match TRBD2. Germline V CDR1 and CDR2: SGHVS, FNYEAQ. This CDR3 region has 16 residues. The CDR3 is CASSLAASGGRNEQLF. The CDR3 DNA is TGTGCCAGCAGCTTAGCGGCCAGCGGGGGCCGGAATGAGCAGTTATTC.

The CDR3 bases are TGTGCCAGCAGCCCTCCCAGCGGGAGTGATACGCAGTATTTT. This encodes CASSPPSGSDTQYF. The V call is TRBV9, the J call TRBJ2-3; TRBD2 matches 8 bases. With V trimmed by 4 bases and J by 6 bases, 7 bases remained unmatched. Per the germline V gene, CDR1 is SGDLS and CDR2 is YYNGEE. There are 14 residues in the CDR3.

This clonotype turned up a few times. The chain couples TRBV5-6 to TRBJ1-5; tentatively, D is TRBD1 (6 bases). Germline V lookup: CDR1 SGHDT, CDR2 YYEEEE. This CDR3 is 15 amino acids long. Trimming stripped 4 bases from V and 4 bases from J, with 15 bases between. CDR3 protein: CASSRGGGWNQPQHF. The CDR3, as DNA: TGTGCCAGCAGCCGTGGGGGGGGCTGGAATCAGCCCCAGCATTTT.

This clonotype has at least ten counts. This chain joins TRBV12-3 or TRBV12-4 and TRBJ2-2, with D tentatively TRBD2 (6 bases). The CDR3 sequence is 14 residues long. Deletions cut 5 bases from V and 6 bases from J, with 13 bases between. For the CDR3, the DNA is TGTGCCAGCAGTCGCCGGGACTCTCCCGGGGAGCTGTTTTTT. Residues: CASSRRDSPGELFF.

The chain recombines TRBV3-1 with TRBJ2-5; perhaps D is TRBD1 or TRBD2 (5 bases each). The CDR3 is 15 amino acids. In germline, CDR1 is LGHDT, CDR2 YNNKEL (reference sequence). V was clipped by 4 bases and J by 6 bases, with 18 bases between them. The CDR3: CASSLSRDGFQTQYF. The CDR3 DNA sequence: TGTGCCAGCAGCCTCAGCAGGGACGGGTTTCAGACCCAGTACTTC.

The table lists this clonotype with many counts. The V call is TRBV7-6, the J call TRBJ2-7; TRBD2 is a possible D gene (5 bases). Between the trimmed V and J ends, which lost 5 bases and 5 bases, there was a span of 10 bases. This CDR3 contains 12 residues. Per the germline V gene, CDR1 is SGHVS and CDR2 is FNYEAQ. The CDR3 nucleotides are TGTGCCAGCAGCCCGTCGGGGAACGAGCAGTACTTC. This translates into CASSPSGNEQYF.

The rearrangement uses TRBV16 and TRBJ2-1, with 7 bases that match TRBD2. The germline CDR1 and CDR2 sequences are KGHSY and FQNENV. This CDR3 has 16 residues. The V and J ends lost 3 bases and 5 bases, in that order; junction bases with no gene match: 10. This chain's CDR3 is CASSQSPGTTNNEQFF. CDR3 nucleotide sequence: TGTGCCAGCAGCCAGTCTCCCGGGACTACAAACAATGAGCAGTTCTTC.

This clonotype showed up just once. This clone may be a read error of a much larger clone one base away. This chain links TRBV6-5 with TRBJ1-1, with D possibly TRBD1 on 5 matching bases. There are 15 residues in the CDR3. Per the germline V gene, CDR1 is MNHEY and CDR2 is SVGAGI. The CDR3 loop is CSSSYLPRDNTEAFF. CDR3 in DNA: TGTTCCAGCAGTTACTTGCCTCGGGACAACACTGAAGCTTTCTTT.

This clonotype was recorded at least ten times. The gene calls are TRBV7-8 and TRBJ1-1; D uncertain. The CDR3 length is 15 residues. Between the trimmed V and J ends, which lost 1 base and 1 base, there was a span of 10 bases. CDR1 SGHVS and CDR2 FQNEAQ come from the germline V gene. CDR3: CASSLGAGRNTEAFF. The CDR3 DNA reads TGTGCCAGCAGCTTAGGGGCAGGAAGGAACACTGAAGCTTTCTTT.

A word on this clonotype: Lacking the conserved final phenylalanine or tryptophan, this CDR3 likely reflects a read error. The rearrangement joins TRBV4-1 to TRBJ2-1, with 8 bases that match TRBD1. The germline CDR1 and CDR2 sequences are MGHRA and YSYEKL. Germline trimming cut 3 bases from V and 8 bases from J; bases unmatched to any gene: 12. CDR3 size: 16 residues. The CDR3 sequence is CASSHPGQGSLDEQFL. The CDR3 DNA reads as TGCGCCAGCAGCCACCCTGGACAGGGTTCTCTAGATGAGCAGTTCTTA.

This clonotype was observed a few times. The chain recombines TRBV6-1 with TRBJ2-1; D is uncertain. This CDR3 region has 12 residues. Germline V gene sequence: CDR1 MNHNS, CDR2 SASEGT. V was pared by 7 bases and J by 2 bases, with 6 bases between. CDR3 DNA: TGTGCCAGCATGCCAGCCTACAATGAGCAGTTCTTC. Encoded protein: CASMPAYNEQFF.